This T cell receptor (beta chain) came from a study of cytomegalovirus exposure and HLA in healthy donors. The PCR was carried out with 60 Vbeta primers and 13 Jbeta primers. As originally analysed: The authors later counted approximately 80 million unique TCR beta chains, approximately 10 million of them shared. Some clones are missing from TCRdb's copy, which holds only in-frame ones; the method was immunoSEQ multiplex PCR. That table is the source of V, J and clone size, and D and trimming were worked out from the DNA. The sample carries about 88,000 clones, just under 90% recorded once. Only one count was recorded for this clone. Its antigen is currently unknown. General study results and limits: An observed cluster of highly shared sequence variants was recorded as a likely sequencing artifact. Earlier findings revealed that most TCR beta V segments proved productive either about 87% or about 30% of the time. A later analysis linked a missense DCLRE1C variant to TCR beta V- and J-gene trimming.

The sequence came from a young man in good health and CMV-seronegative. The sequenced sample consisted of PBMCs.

CDR3 protein: CASRQTGGIEAFF. The CDR3 DNA reads as TGTGCCAGCAGGCAAACAGGGGGCATTGAAGCTTTCTTT. The J gene is TRBJ1-1, the V gene TRBV6-6; 9 nucleotides line up with TRBD1. Trimming took 6 bases from V and 7 from J; bases not matched to a gene: 6. Germline V CDR1 and CDR2: MNHNY, SVGAGI (reference sequence). This CDR3 contains 13 residues.